The sequence of this TCR beta chain was determined in a study of control samples from healthy donors and cancer patients. Sequencing used immunoSEQ multiplex PCR; TCRdb keeps in-frame clones, though not all of them. Of approximately 97,000 clones listed, roughly nine tenths are singletons. With V trimmed by 10 bases and J by 0 bases, 12 bases remained unmatched. The germline V gene has CDR1 SGHAT and CDR2 FQNNGV. The CDR3 runs to 17 residues. The sample comprised blood. The chain combines TRBV11-2 with TRBJ2-1; 10 nucleotides match TRBD2. The receptor was derived from a woman under 30 in good health. The CDR3 DNA reads as TGTGCCACCCTGGGCCTAGCGGGGGCCCACTCCTACAATGAGCAGTTCTTC. It translates to CATLGLAGAHSYNEQFF. The whole variable domain, filled in from reference TRBV11-2 and TRBJ2-1, reads EAGVAQSPRYKIIEKRQSVAFWCNPISGHATLYWYQQILGQGPKLLIQFQNNGVVDDSQLPKDRFSAERLKGVDSTLKIQPAKLEDSAVYLCATLGLAGAHSYNEQFFGPGTRLTVL.